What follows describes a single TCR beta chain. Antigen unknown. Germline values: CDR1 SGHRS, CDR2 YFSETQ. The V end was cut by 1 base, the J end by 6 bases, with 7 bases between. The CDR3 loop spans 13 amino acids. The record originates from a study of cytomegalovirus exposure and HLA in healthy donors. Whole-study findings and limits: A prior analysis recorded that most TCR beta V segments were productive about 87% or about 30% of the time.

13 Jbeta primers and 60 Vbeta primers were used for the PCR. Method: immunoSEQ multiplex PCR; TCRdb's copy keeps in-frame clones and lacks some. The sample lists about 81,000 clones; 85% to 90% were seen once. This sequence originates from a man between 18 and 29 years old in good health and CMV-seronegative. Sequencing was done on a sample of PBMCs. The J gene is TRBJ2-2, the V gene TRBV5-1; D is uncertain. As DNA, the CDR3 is TGCGCCAGCAGCTTGTCTAGGCCCGGGGAGCTGTTTTTT. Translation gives CASSLSRPGELFF.